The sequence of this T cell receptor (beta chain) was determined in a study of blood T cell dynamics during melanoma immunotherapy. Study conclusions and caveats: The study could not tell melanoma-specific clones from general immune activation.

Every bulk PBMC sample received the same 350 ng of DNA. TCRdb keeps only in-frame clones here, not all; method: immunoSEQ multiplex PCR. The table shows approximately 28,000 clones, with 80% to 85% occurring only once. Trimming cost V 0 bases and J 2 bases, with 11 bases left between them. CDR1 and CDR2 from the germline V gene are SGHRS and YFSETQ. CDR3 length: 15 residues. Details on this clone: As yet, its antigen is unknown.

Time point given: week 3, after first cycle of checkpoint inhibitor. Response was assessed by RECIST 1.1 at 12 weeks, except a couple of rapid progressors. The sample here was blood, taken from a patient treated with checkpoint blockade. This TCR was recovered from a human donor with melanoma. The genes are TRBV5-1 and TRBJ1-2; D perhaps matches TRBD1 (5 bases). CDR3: CASSLGPTVNYGYTF. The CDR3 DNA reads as TGCGCCAGCAGCTTGGGACCGACAGTAAACTATGGCTACACCTTC.